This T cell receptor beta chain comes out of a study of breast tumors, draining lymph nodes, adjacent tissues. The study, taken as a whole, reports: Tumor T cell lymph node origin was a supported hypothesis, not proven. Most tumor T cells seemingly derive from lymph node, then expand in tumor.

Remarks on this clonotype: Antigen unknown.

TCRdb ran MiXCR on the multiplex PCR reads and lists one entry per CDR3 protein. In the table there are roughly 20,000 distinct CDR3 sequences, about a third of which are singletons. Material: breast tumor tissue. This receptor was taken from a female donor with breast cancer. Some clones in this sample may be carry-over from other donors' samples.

In DNA form, the CDR3 reads TGCAGCGTTGGGGGGACGGACTATGGCTACACCTTC. Translating gives CSVGGTDYGYTF. The chain has TRBV29-1 and TRBJ1-2; tentatively, D is TRBD1 (5 bases). V was clipped by 4 bases and J by 3 bases, with 9 bases between them. The CDR3 sequence is 12 residues long. Germline assignment: CDR1 SQVTM and CDR2 ANQGSEA.